This T cell receptor beta chain was obtained from a study of vaccination and CD4 T cells after COVID-19. The Oncomine TCR Beta short-read assay generated sequence data from the DNA of cultured CD4+ T cells. Each CDR3 protein gets one entry after TCRdb re-called the PCR reads with MiXCR. The sample has about 18,000 distinct CDR3 sequences, roughly 51% seen once. CDR3 size: 13 residues. Germline V gene lookup returns CDR1 LNHNV and CDR2 YYDKDF (reference sequence). V was pared by 8 bases and J by 4 bases, with 12 bases between. Described treatment: roughly 10-day PBMC culture with coronavirus spike peptide pools or control peptides (ViraFEST assay). As for this clonotype: Its antigen remains unknown.

The receptor was isolated from a human donor who had recovered from COVID-19. The J gene is TRBJ2-1, the V gene TRBV15, with D possibly being TRBD1 (5 bases). Sequencing was performed on CD4+ T cells from blood, cultured in vitro. The CDR3 here is CATGLSGYNEQFF. DNA for the CDR3: TGTGCCACCGGTCTGTCAGGGTACAATGAGCAGTTCTTC.